This TCR beta chain is from a study of cytomegalovirus exposure and HLA in healthy donors. Here immunoSEQ multiplex PCR was the method, and the copy in TCRdb shows in-frame clones only, minus some. Here the sample spans 100,000 to 150,000 clones, 89% being singletons. Regarding this clone: The antigen is not known.

Trimming removed 3 bases at V and 0 bases at J, with 12 bases between. This CDR3 comprises 16 residues. Germline-derived CDR1 and CDR2 are LNHDA and SQIVND (reference sequence). The study, taken as a whole, reports: TCR beta chains numbering approximately 150 were designated cytomegalovirus-associated. In vitro confirmation showed three CMV-associated chains to be CMV antigen specific.

V gene TRBV19 combines with J gene TRBJ1-5; D not certain. The specimen sequenced was PBMCs. This clonotype was obtained from a woman aged 18 to 35 in good health and CMV-seronegative. The CDR3 DNA reads as TGTGCCAGTAGTATCAGACCCACGGGTAGCAATCAGCCCCAGCATTTT. This translates into CASSIRPTGSNQPQHF.